The clone carrying this T cell receptor beta chain showed up just a few times. The sample comes from a study of T-cell reconstitution after alpha-beta-depleted transplantation in children. CDR3 length: 16 residues. V trimming: 2 bases; J trimming: 1 base; junction bases outside the gene matches: 4. Unique molecular identifiers featured in how the TCRbeta library was prepared. One entry per CDR3 protein, called by TCRdb with MiXCR from the PCR reads. The sample shows roughly 500,000 distinct CDR3 sequences, around 12% of them seen only once. The sequences come from PBMCs from the stem cell graft donor, collected from the stem cell graft. This TCR was recovered from a human donor who donated a stem cell graft to a child with combined immunodeficiency. This chain links TRBV12-3 or TRBV12-4 with TRBJ2-5; 10 nucleotides align to TRBD2. CDR3 coding DNA: TGTGCCAGCAGTTTACCAGCGGGGGGGAGCCAAGAGACCCAGTACTTC. Encoded protein: CASSLPAGGSQETQYF.